The T cell receptor beta chain described here comes from a study of vaccination effects on CD4 cells after COVID-19. The assay was immunoSEQ multiplex PCR, and TCRdb's table has in-frame clones only and misses some. The sample comprises about 54,000 clones, 55% to 75% of which are singletons, and approximately 20% rests with the top ten. This clone was seen just once. The antigen remains unidentified. This CDR3 has 14 amino acids. The V gene's germline CDR1 is SEHNR and CDR2 FQNEAQ (reference sequence). Trimming removed 1 base from V and 3 bases from J, with 6 bases in between. Prior to sequencing, the ViraFEST assay stimulated PBMC with viral peptide pools, which expanded the antigen-specific CD4+ T cells. It was after approximately 11 days of culture that CD4+ T cells were isolated. Each vaccine recipient was nucleocapsid antibody negative and had no prior SARS-CoV-2 infection.

The source of this sequence is a human donor who received a COVID-19 vaccine. This material consisted of CD4+ T cells from PBMCs cultured with SARS-CoV-2 spike peptides, taken before COVID-19 vaccination. This chain connects TRBV7-9 to TRBJ1-4; no reliable D call. CDR3 region: CASSLGQSNEKLFF. The CDR3 nucleotides read TGTGCCAGCAGCTTAGGGCAGTCTAATGAAAAACTGTTTTTT.